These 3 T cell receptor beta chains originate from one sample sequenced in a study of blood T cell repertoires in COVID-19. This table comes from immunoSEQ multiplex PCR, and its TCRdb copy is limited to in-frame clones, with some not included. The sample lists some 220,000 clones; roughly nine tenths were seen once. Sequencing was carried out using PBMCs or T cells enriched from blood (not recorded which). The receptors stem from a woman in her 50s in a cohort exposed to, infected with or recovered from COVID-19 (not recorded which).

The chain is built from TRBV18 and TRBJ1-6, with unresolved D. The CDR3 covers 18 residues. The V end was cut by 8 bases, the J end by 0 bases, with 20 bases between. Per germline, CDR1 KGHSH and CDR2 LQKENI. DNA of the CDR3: TGTGCCAGCGCCCCGTTTGGGAGGTCGAGCTCCTATAATTCACCCCTCCACTTT. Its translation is CASAPFGRSSSYNSPLHF.

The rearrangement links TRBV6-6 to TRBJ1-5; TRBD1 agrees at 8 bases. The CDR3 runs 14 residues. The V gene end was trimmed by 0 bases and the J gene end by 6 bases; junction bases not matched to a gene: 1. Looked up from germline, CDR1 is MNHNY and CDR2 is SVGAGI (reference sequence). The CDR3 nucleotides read TGTGCCAGCAGTTACTCGACAGGGGCTCAGCCCCAGCATTTT. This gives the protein CASSYSTGAQPQHF.

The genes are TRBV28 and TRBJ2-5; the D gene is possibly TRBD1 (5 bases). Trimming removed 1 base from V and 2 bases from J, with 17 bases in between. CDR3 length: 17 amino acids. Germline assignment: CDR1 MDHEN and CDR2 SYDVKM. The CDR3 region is CASSLFGGGHPQETQYF. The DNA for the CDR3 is TGTGCCAGCAGTTTATTTGGTGGTGGACACCCACAAGAGACCCAGTACTTC.